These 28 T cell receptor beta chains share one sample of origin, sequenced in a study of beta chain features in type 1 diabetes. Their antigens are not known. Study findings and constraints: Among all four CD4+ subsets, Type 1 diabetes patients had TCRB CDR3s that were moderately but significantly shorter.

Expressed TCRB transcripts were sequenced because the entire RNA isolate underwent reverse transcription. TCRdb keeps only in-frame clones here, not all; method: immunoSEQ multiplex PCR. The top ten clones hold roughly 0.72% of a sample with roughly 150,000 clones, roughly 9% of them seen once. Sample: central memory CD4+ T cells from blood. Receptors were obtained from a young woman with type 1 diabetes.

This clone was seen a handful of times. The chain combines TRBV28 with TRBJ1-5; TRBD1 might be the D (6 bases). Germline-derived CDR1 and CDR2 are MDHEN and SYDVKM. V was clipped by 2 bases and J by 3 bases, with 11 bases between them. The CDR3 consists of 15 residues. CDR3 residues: CASSLGTLINQPQHF. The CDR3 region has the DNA TGTGCCAGCAGTTTAGGGACACTAATCAATCAGCCCCAGCATTTT.

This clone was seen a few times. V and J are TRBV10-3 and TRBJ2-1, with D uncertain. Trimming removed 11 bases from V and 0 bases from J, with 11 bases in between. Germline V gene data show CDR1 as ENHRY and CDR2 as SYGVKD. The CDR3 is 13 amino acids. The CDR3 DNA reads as TGTGCCGGAGCTAGAAGCTCCTACAATGAGCAGTTCTTC. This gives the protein CAGARSSYNEQFF.

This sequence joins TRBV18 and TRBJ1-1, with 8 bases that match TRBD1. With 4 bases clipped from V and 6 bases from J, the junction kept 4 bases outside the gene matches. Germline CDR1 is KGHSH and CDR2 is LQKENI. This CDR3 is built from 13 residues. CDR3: CASSHDRGAEAFF. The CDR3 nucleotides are TGTGCCAGCTCACACGACAGGGGCGCTGAAGCTTTCTTT.

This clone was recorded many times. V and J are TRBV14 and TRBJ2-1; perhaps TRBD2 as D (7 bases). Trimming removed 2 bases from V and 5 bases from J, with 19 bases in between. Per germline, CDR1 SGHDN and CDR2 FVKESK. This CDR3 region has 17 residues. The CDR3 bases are TGTGCCAGCAGCCAATTACCGTGGGGGGGGCAGAACAATGAGCAGTTCTTC. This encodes CASSQLPWGGQNNEQFF.

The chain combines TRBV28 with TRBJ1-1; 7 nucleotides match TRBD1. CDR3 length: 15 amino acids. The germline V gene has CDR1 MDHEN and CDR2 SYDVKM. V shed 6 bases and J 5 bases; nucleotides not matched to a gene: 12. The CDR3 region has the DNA TGTGCCAGCAGCCCTATTGGGGCAGGGGGGACTGAAGCTTTCTTT. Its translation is CASSPIGAGGTEAFF.

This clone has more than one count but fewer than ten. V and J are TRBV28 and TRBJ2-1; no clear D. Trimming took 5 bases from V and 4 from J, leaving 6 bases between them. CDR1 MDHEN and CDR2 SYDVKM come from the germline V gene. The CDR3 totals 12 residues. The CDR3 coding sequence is TGTGCCAGCAGTCCGGTATACAATGAGCAGTTCTTC. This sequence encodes CASSPVYNEQFF.

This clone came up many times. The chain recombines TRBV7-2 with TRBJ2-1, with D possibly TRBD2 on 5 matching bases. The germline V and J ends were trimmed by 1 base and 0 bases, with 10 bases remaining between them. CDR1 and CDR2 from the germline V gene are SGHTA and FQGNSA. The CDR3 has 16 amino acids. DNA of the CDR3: TGTGCCAGCAGCTTAGACGGGGTGGGCTCCTACAATGAGCAGTTCTTC. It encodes CASSLDGVGSYNEQFF.

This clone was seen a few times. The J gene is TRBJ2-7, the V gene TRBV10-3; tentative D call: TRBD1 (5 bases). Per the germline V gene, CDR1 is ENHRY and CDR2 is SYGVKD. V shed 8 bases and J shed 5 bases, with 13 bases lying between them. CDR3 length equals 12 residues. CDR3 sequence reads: CAIGSLGDEQYF. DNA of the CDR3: TGTGCCATCGGTAGTCTAGGGGACGAGCAGTACTTC.

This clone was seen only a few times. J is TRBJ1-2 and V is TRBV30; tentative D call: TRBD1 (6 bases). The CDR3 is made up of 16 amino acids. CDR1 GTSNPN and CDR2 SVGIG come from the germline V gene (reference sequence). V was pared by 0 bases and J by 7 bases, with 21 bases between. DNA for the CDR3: TGTGCCTGGAGTGTTGGTGGGGGGGGCCCCAGTCGTGGCTACACCTTC. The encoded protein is CAWSVGGGGPSRGYTF.

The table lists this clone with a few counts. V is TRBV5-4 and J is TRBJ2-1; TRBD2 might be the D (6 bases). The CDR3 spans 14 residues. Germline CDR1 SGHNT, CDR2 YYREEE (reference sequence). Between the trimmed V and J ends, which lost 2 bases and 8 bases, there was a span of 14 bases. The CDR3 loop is CASSLKSGGDEQFF. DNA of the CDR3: TGTGCCAGCAGCTTAAAGTCTGGAGGGGATGAGCAGTTCTTC.

The CDR3 loop is CASREREVSSHEQFF. The CDR3 DNA reads TGTGCCAGCAGGGAGCGGGAGGTCTCGTCTCATGAGCAGTTCTTC. This rearrangement joins TRBV2 to TRBJ2-1; 9 positions agree with TRBD2. This CDR3 spans 15 amino acids. Germline CDR1 is SNHLY and CDR2 is FYNNEI. The V gene end was trimmed by 6 bases and the J gene end by 8 bases; junction bases not matched to a gene: 11.

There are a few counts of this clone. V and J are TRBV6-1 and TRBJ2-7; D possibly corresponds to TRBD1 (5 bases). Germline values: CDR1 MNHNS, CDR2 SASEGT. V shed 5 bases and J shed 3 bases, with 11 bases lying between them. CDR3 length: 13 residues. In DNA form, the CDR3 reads TGTGCCAGCAGTCCAGGGAACGTCTACGAGCAGTACTTC. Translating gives CASSPGNVYEQYF.

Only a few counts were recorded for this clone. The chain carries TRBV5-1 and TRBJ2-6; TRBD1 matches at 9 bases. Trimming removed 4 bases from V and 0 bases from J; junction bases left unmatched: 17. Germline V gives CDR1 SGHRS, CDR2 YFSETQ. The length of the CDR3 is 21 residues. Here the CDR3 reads CASSQKGQGSPYSSGANVLTF. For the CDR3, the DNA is TGCGCCAGCAGCCAAAAGGGACAGGGTTCACCGTATAGCTCTGGGGCCAACGTCCTGACTTTC. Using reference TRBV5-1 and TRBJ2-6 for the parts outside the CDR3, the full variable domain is KAGVTQTPRYLIKTRGQQVTLSCSPISGHRSVSWYQQTPGQGLQFLFEYFSETQRNKGNFPGRFSGRQFSNSRSEMNVSTLELGDSALYLCASSQKGQGSPYSSGANVLTFGAGSRLTVL.

The CDR3 loop reads CATSRGTYEQYF. The CDR3 DNA is TGTGCCACTTCACGGGGAACCTACGAGCAGTACTTC. The J gene is TRBJ2-7, the V gene TRBV6-6; possible D gene TRBD2, 5 bases. CDR3 size: 12 residues. Trimming took off 10 bases at V and 2 bases at J, with 12 bases between the two ends. Germline V gene sequence: CDR1 MNHNY, CDR2 SVGAGI (reference sequence).

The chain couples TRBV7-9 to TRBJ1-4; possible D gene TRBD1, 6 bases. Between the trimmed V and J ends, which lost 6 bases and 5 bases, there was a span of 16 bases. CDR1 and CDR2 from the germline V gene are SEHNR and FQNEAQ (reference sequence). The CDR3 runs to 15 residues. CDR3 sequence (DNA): TGTGCCAGCAGGTCGCCAACAGGGACAAATGAAAAACTGTTTTTT. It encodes CASRSPTGTNEKLFF.

The CDR3, as DNA: TGTGCCAGCAGCGTAGCGTACGGACAGGGTAGCGAGCAGTACTTC. The encoded protein is CASSVAYGQGSEQYF. V gene TRBV9 combines with J gene TRBJ2-7, with 8 positions matching TRBD1. Germline loops: CDR1 SGDLS, CDR2 YYNGEE. V shed 0 bases and J 6 bases; nucleotides not matched to a gene: 8. The CDR3 sequence is 15 residues long.

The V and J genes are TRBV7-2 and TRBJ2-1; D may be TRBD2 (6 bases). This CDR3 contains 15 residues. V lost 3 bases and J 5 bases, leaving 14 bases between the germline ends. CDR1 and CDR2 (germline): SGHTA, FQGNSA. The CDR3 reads CASSFRPGADNEQFF. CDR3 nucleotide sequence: TGTGCCAGCAGCTTCCGGCCGGGAGCTGACAATGAGCAGTTCTTC.

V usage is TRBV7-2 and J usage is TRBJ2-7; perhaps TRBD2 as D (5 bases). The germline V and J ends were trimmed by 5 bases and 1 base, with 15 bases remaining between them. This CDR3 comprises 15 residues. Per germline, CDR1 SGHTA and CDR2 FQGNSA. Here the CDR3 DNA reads TGTGCCAGCAGCCTCCAGGCGGGCGGGTCCTACGAGCAGTACTTC. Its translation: CASSLQAGGSYEQYF.

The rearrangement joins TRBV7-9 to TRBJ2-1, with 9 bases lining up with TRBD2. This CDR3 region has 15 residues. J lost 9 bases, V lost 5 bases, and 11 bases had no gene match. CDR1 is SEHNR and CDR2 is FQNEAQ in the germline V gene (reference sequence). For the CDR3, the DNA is TGTGCCAGCAGCCCGTCCCCGGGACTAGCCGGTGAGCAGTTCTTC. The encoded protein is CASSPSPGLAGEQFF.

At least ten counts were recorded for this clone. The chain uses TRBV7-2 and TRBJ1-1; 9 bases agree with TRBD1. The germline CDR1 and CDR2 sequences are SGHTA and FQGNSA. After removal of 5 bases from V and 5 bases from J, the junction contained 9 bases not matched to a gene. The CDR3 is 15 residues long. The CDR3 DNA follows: TGTGCCAGCAGCCTCTATGGACAGGGGCAGACTGAAGCTTTCTTT. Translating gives CASSLYGQGQTEAFF.

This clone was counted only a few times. CDR3 DNA: TGCGCCAGCAGCCGGGACAGTAACACCGGGGAGCTGTTTTTT. The encoded protein is CASSRDSNTGELFF. This chain links TRBV5-1 with TRBJ2-2; 7 bases agree with TRBD1. Germline-derived CDR1 and CDR2 are SGHRS and YFSETQ. There are 14 residues in the CDR3. The junction had 2 bases not matched to a gene; V was cut back by 4 bases and J by 2 bases.

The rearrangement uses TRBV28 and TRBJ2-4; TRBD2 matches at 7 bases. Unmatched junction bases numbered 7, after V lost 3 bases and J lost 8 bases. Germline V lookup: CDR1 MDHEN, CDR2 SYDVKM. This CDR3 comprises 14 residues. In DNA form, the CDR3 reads TGTGCCAGCAGTTTTGGGGGGGTTCGATACATTCAGTACTTC. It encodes CASSFGGVRYIQYF. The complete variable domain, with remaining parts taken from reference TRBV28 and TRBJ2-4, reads DVKVTQSSRYLVKRTGEKVFLECVQDMDHENMFWYRQDPGLGLRLIYFSYDVKMKEKGDIPEGYSVSREKKERFSLILESASTNQTSMYLCASSFGGVRYIQYFGAGTRLSVL.

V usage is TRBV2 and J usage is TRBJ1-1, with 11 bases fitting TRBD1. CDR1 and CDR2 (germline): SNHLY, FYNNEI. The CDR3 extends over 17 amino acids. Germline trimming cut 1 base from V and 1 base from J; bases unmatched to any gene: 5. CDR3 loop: CASSEVIGQGANTEAFF. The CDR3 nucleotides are TGTGCCAGCAGTGAAGTAATAGGACAGGGGGCGAACACTGAAGCTTTCTTT.

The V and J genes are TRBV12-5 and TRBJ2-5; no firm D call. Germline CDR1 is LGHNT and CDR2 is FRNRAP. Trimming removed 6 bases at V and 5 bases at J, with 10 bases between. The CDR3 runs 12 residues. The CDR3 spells CASGSNSETQYF. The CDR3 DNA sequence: TGTGCTAGTGGATCCAATTCCGAGACCCAGTACTTC.

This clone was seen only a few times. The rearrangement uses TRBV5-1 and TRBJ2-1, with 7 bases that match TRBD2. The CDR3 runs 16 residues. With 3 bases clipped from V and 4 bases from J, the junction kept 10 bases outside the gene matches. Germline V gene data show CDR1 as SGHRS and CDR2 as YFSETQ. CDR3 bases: TGCGCCAGCAGCTCACTTGCGGCTAGCGGATACAATGAGCAGTTCTTC. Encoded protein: CASSSLAASGYNEQFF.

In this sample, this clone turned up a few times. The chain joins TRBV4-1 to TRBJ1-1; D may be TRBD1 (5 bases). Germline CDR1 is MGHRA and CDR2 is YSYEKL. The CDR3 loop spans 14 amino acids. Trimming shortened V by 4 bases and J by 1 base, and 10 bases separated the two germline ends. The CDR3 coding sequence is TGCGCCAGCAGCCCCCCAGGGTCGAACACTGAAGCTTTCTTT. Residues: CASSPPGSNTEAFF.

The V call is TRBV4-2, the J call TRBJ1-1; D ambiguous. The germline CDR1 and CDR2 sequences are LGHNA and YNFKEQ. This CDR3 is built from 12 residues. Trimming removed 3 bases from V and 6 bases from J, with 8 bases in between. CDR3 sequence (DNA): TGTGCCAGCAGCCACGGGGTCGCTGAAGCTTTCTTT. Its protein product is CASSHGVAEAFF.

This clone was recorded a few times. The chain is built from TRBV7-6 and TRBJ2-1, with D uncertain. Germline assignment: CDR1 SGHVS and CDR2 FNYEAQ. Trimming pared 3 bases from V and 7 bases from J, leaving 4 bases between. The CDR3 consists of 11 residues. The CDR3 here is CASSLRNEQFF. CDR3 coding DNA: TGTGCCAGCAGCTTGAGGAATGAGCAGTTCTTC.